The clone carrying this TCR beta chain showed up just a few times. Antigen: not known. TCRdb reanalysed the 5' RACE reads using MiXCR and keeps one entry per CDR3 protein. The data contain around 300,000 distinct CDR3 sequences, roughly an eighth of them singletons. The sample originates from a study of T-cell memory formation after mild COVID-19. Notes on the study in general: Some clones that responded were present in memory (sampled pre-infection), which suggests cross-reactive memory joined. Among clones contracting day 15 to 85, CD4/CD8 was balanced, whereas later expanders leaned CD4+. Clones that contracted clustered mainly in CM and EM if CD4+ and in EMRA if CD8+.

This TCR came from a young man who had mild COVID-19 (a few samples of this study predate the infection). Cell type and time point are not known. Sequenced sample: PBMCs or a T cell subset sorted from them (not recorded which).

The CDR3, as DNA: TGCGCCAGCAGCTTGTTTGGGGGTCCCCGCTCTGGGGCCAACGTCCTGACTTTC. Amino acid sequence: CASSLFGGPRSGANVLTF. This rearrangement joins TRBV5-1 to TRBJ2-6, with D perhaps assigned TRBD1 or TRBD2 (5 bases each). The CDR3 is 18 amino acids. V was trimmed by 1 base and J by 0 bases, leaving 14 bases between them. Germline lookup yields CDR1 SGHRS and CDR2 YFSETQ.